These T cell receptor beta chains were read from a single sample in a study of beta chain features in type 1 diabetes. Produced via immunoSEQ multiplex PCR; TCRdb's table is partial and in-frame only. Counted here are about 250,000 clones, roughly a tenth occurring once; the ten biggest clones make up more than 0.015%. Source material: naive CD4+ T cells from blood. The receptors come from a man between 25 and 39 years old with type 1 diabetes. Each CDR3 is given with its conserved first and last residue. The order of the fields is V gene, J gene, clone size, D gene, CDR3 DNA, CDR3 protein. The D gene is left open where the match is weak. Expanded clones are given a class, and other clones once, few, many or no size at all.

v_gene: TRBV30; j_gene: TRBJ2-1; abundance: few; d_gene: -; CDR3nt: TGTGCCTGGACGGGGGTTGGCAATGAGCAGTTCTTC; CDR3aa: CAWTGVGNEQFF
v_gene: TRBV11-1; j_gene: TRBJ1-1; abundance: few; d_gene: -; CDR3nt: TGTGCCAGCAGACGAGGAGCGGACACTGAAGCTTTCTTT; CDR3aa: CASRRGADTEAFF
v_gene: TRBV27; j_gene: TRBJ1-1; abundance: -; d_gene: -; CDR3nt: TGTGCCAGCAGTTCTCAAGGAGATTCCTCTGAAGCTTTCTTT; CDR3aa: CASSSQGDSSEAFF
v_gene: TRBV9; j_gene: TRBJ2-5; abundance: -; d_gene: TRBD2; CDR3nt: TGTGCCAGCAGCGAATCCGCGGGGGGTTCGCGGGAGACCCAGTACTTC; CDR3aa: CASSESAGGSRETQYF
v_gene: TRBV30; j_gene: TRBJ1-5; abundance: -; d_gene: TRBD1; CDR3nt: TGTGCCTGGAGTGTACAGGGGCCGGAGCCCCAGCATTTT; CDR3aa: CAWSVQGPEPQHF
v_gene: TRBV11-2; j_gene: TRBJ2-7; abundance: few; d_gene: TRBD1; CDR3nt: TGTGCCAGCAGCTTTACAGGGGTGGGCGAGCAGTACTTC; CDR3aa: CASSFTGVGEQYF
v_gene: TRBV28; j_gene: TRBJ1-1; abundance: -; d_gene: TRBD1; CDR3nt: TGTGCCAGCAGTTTTTACCCGGGACAGCGTAACACTGAAGCTTTCTTT; CDR3aa: CASSFYPGQRNTEAFF
v_gene: TRBV5-1; j_gene: TRBJ2-5; abundance: -; d_gene: TRBD2; CDR3nt: TGCGCCAGCCGGGAGGGGTTCCAAGAGACCCAGTACTTC; CDR3aa: CASREGFQETQYF
v_gene: TRBV9; j_gene: TRBJ2-7; abundance: few; d_gene: -; CDR3nt: TGTGCCAGCAGCGTAACCTCGACAGGCGGAATCTACGAGCAGTACTTC; CDR3aa: CASSVTSTGGIYEQYF
v_gene: TRBV28; j_gene: TRBJ1-2; abundance: -; d_gene: -; CDR3nt: TGTGCCAGCACAGTGGGGGGTCGTAACTATGGCTACACCTTC; CDR3aa: CASTVGGRNYGYTF
v_gene: TRBV5-1; j_gene: TRBJ2-2; abundance: -; d_gene: TRBD2; CDR3nt: TGCGCCAGCAGCCCCGGGACTAGCGTGACCGGGGAGCTGTTTTTT; CDR3aa: CASSPGTSVTGELFF
v_gene: TRBV28; j_gene: TRBJ2-4; abundance: few; d_gene: -; CDR3nt: TGTGCCAGCAGTTCCAGGGCAGGGGAATCTCTAGCCAAAAACATTCAGTACTTC; CDR3aa: CASSSRAGESLAKNIQYF
v_gene: TRBV9; j_gene: TRBJ2-1; abundance: -; d_gene: -; CDR3nt: TGTGCCAGCAGCGTAGGCTGGGGACGGGGGAGCAATGAGCAGTTCTTC; CDR3aa: CASSVGWGRGSNEQFF
v_gene: TRBV5-1; j_gene: TRBJ2-7; abundance: few; d_gene: TRBD2; CDR3nt: TGCGCCAGCAGCCTTTTGCGGGGGGCCTACGAGCAGTACTTC; CDR3aa: CASSLLRGAYEQYF
v_gene: TRBV29-1; j_gene: TRBJ1-1; abundance: -; d_gene: -; CDR3nt: TGCAGCGTTGAACCCTCCGGGGGGAACACTGAAGCTTTCTTT; CDR3aa: CSVEPSGGNTEAFF
v_gene: TRBV18; j_gene: TRBJ1-1; abundance: -; d_gene: TRBD1; CDR3nt: TGTGCCAGCTCAGCCGGGACAGGGGGAAGGATTGAAGCTTTCTTT; CDR3aa: CASSAGTGGRIEAFF
v_gene: TRBV15; j_gene: TRBJ1-1; abundance: few; d_gene: -; CDR3nt: TGTGCCACCAGCAGACCGGGACACTCGGGTGAAGCTTTCTTT; CDR3aa: CATSRPGHSGEAFF
v_gene: TRBV25-1; j_gene: TRBJ1-5; abundance: few; d_gene: -; CDR3nt: TGTGCCAGCAGTGACGGGGGGGCAAACCAGCCCCAGCATTTT; CDR3aa: CASSDGGANQPQHF
v_gene: TRBV30; j_gene: TRBJ2-7; abundance: -; d_gene: TRBD1; CDR3nt: TGTGCCTGGCGACAGGGGGGCACCTACGAGCAGTACTTC; CDR3aa: CAWRQGGTYEQYF
v_gene: TRBV23-1; j_gene: TRBJ2-7; abundance: -; d_gene: TRBD1; CDR3nt: TGCGCCAGCAGTCAACAAGGACAGGGGAGCTCCTACGAGCAGTACTTC; CDR3aa: CASSQQGQGSSYEQYF
v_gene: TRBV14; j_gene: TRBJ2-6; abundance: -; d_gene: TRBD1; CDR3nt: TGTGCCAGCGACAGGGGAACTGGGGCCAACGTCCTGACTTTC; CDR3aa: CASDRGTGANVLTF
v_gene: TRBV5-1; j_gene: TRBJ1-2; abundance: -; d_gene: TRBD1; CDR3nt: TGCGCCAGCAGCTTGGAGGCAGGGGGAGGCTACACCTTC; CDR3aa: CASSLEAGGGYTF
v_gene: TRBV4-2; j_gene: TRBJ2-2; abundance: few; d_gene: TRBD1; CDR3nt: TGTGCCAGCAGCCCACGGAGACAGGGGGAGGACACCGGGGAGCTGTTTTTT; CDR3aa: CASSPRRQGEDTGELFF
v_gene: TRBV7-8; j_gene: TRBJ2-7; abundance: -; d_gene: -; CDR3nt: TGTGCCAGCAGCTTAGTGAGATACGAGCAGTACTTC; CDR3aa: CASSLVRYEQYF
v_gene: TRBV28; j_gene: TRBJ2-7; abundance: few; d_gene: -; CDR3nt: TGTGCCAGCAGCCGTCCAGGACACCTATACGAGCAGTACTTC; CDR3aa: CASSRPGHLYEQYF
v_gene: TRBV2; j_gene: TRBJ2-7; abundance: -; d_gene: TRBD1; CDR3nt: TGTGCCAGCAGCCTAATTCGGACGGGACAGGGCTACGAGCAGTACTTC; CDR3aa: CASSLIRTGQGYEQYF
v_gene: TRBV5-6; j_gene: TRBJ1-1; abundance: few; d_gene: -; CDR3nt: TGTGCCAGCAGCTACCCTCCGGGGGAGACTGAAGCTTTCTTT; CDR3aa: CASSYPPGETEAFF
v_gene: TRBV9; j_gene: TRBJ2-1; abundance: few; d_gene: -; CDR3nt: TGTGCCAGCAGCGTAGACTCGCGGGGCAATGAGCAGTTCTTC; CDR3aa: CASSVDSRGNEQFF
v_gene: TRBV6-5; j_gene: TRBJ2-5; abundance: few; d_gene: TRBD1; CDR3nt: TGTGCCAGCAGAGCCGGGACAGGGGAGACCCAGTACTTC; CDR3aa: CASRAGTGETQYF
v_gene: TRBV7-9; j_gene: TRBJ2-7; abundance: few; d_gene: -; CDR3nt: TGTGCCAGCAGCTTAGCGTGGGCAGCAGAGTCCTCCTACGAGCAGTACTTC; CDR3aa: CASSLAWAAESSYEQYF
v_gene: TRBV15; j_gene: TRBJ2-5; abundance: few; d_gene: TRBD2; CDR3nt: TGTGCCACCAGCAGAGAACGTCTAGCGGGGAGGGAGACCCAGTACTTC; CDR3aa: CATSRERLAGRETQYF
v_gene: TRBV29-1; j_gene: TRBJ2-1; abundance: many; d_gene: -; CDR3nt: TGCAGCGTTGGGACAGACAAAGACAATGAGCAGTTCTTC; CDR3aa: CSVGTDKDNEQFF
v_gene: TRBV29-1; j_gene: TRBJ1-3; abundance: few; d_gene: -; CDR3nt: TGCAGCGTTCAGGGAGGTCTCTCTGGAAACACCATATATTTT; CDR3aa: CSVQGGLSGNTIYF
v_gene: TRBV6-6; j_gene: TRBJ2-2; abundance: -; d_gene: -; CDR3nt: TGTGCCAGCACCAAACAGGGGAACACCGGGGAGCTGTTTTTT; CDR3aa: CASTKQGNTGELFF
v_gene: TRBV4-1; j_gene: TRBJ1-6; abundance: few; d_gene: -; CDR3nt: TGCGCCAGCAGCCACCTTTACAGGGAAACTAATTCACCCCTCCACTTT; CDR3aa: CASSHLYRETNSPLHF
v_gene: TRBV5-4; j_gene: TRBJ2-4; abundance: few; d_gene: TRBD1; CDR3nt: TGTGCCAGCAGCTTGAGTTCAGGGGGTCGGGCTGCCAAAAACATTCAGTACTTC; CDR3aa: CASSLSSGGRAAKNIQYF
v_gene: TRBV6-6; j_gene: TRBJ2-5; abundance: few; d_gene: TRBD2; CDR3nt: TGTGCCAGCTGGACTAGGTTCGAGAGGGAGACCCAGTACTTC; CDR3aa: CASWTRFERETQYF
v_gene: TRBV7-6; j_gene: TRBJ2-5; abundance: few; d_gene: TRBD1; CDR3nt: TGTGCCAGCAGCTTAGTCACAGGGGAAGAGACCCAGTACTTC; CDR3aa: CASSLVTGEETQYF
v_gene: TRBV6-5; j_gene: TRBJ2-3; abundance: few; d_gene: TRBD2; CDR3nt: TGTGCCAGCAGGCAGCTAGCGGGGGGAATAGATACGCAGTATTTT; CDR3aa: CASRQLAGGIDTQYF
v_gene: TRBV18; j_gene: TRBJ1-2; abundance: few; d_gene: -; CDR3nt: TGTGCCAGCTCGCAACAGGGCAGCTATGGCTACACCTTC; CDR3aa: CASSQQGSYGYTF
v_gene: TRBV7-2; j_gene: TRBJ2-7; abundance: -; d_gene: TRBD2; CDR3nt: TGTGCCAGCAGCTTAGCTTACTCTAGCGGCTCCTACGAGCAGTACTTC; CDR3aa: CASSLAYSSGSYEQYF
v_gene: TRBV18; j_gene: TRBJ2-2; abundance: few; d_gene: -; CDR3nt: TGTGCCAGCTCACCAAGATCTAAAGCTGACGGGGAGCTGTTTTTT; CDR3aa: CASSPRSKADGELFF
v_gene: TRBV7-9; j_gene: TRBJ2-1; abundance: few; d_gene: TRBD1; CDR3nt: TGTGCCAGCAGCTACAGGGGAAATGAGCAGTTCTTC; CDR3aa: CASSYRGNEQFF
v_gene: TRBV6-1; j_gene: TRBJ2-7; abundance: -; d_gene: -; CDR3nt: TGTGCCAGCAAAAGACAGATGTCCTACGAGCAGTACTTC; CDR3aa: CASKRQMSYEQYF
v_gene: TRBV7-9; j_gene: TRBJ2-3; abundance: few; d_gene: -; CDR3nt: TGTGCCAGCAGCTTACAGGGGCCAGATACGCAGTATTTT; CDR3aa: CASSLQGPDTQYF
v_gene: TRBV18; j_gene: TRBJ1-5; abundance: -; d_gene: -; CDR3nt: TGTGCCAGCTCACCTCAGGGCCAGCCCCAGCATTTT; CDR3aa: CASSPQGQPQHF
v_gene: TRBV2; j_gene: TRBJ1-5; abundance: -; d_gene: TRBD1; CDR3nt: TGTGCCAGCGGGCTTGGACAGGGCTCACCGCCCCAGCATTTT; CDR3aa: CASGLGQGSPPQHF
v_gene: TRBV5-1; j_gene: TRBJ1-1; abundance: few; d_gene: -; CDR3nt: TGCGCCAGCAGCTTGAATGACGGGGGGCGGACTGAAGCTTTCTTT; CDR3aa: CASSLNDGGRTEAFF
v_gene: TRBV7-2; j_gene: TRBJ2-1; abundance: -; d_gene: -; CDR3nt: TGTGCCAGCAGCTTATGGGGGGATGGGACCTACAATGAGCAGTTCTTC; CDR3aa: CASSLWGDGTYNEQFF
v_gene: TRBV5-4; j_gene: TRBJ1-1; abundance: few; d_gene: -; CDR3nt: TGTGCCAGCAAGCGGGGGGTTGGCATGAACACTGAAGCTTTCTTT; CDR3aa: CASKRGVGMNTEAFF
v_gene: TRBV11-2; j_gene: TRBJ2-3; abundance: -; d_gene: TRBD2; CDR3nt: TGTGCCAGCAGCTTAGAGCGGGGGACAGATACGCAGTATTTT; CDR3aa: CASSLERGTDTQYF
v_gene: TRBV6-6; j_gene: TRBJ1-2; abundance: -; d_gene: -; CDR3nt: TGTGCCAGCAGTTACACAGGGAGGGACTATGGCTACACCTTC; CDR3aa: CASSYTGRDYGYTF
v_gene: TRBV4-2; j_gene: TRBJ1-2; abundance: few; d_gene: -; CDR3nt: TGTGCCAGCAGTCCTGGCGGGGGGGCGTTTGGCTATGGCTACACCTTC; CDR3aa: CASSPGGGAFGYGYTF
v_gene: TRBV2; j_gene: TRBJ2-7; abundance: -; d_gene: -; CDR3nt: TGTGCCAGTTCTAAGGACAGAGTCTACGAGCAGTACTTC; CDR3aa: CASSKDRVYEQYF
v_gene: TRBV29-1; j_gene: TRBJ1-2; abundance: few; d_gene: -; CDR3nt: TGCAGCGTTGGAAGGGGCTCTAACTATGGCTACACCTTC; CDR3aa: CSVGRGSNYGYTF
v_gene: TRBV19; j_gene: TRBJ1-5; abundance: few; d_gene: -; CDR3nt: TGTGCCAGTAGTGCGACATACGCCAATCAGCCCCAGCATTTT; CDR3aa: CASSATYANQPQHF
v_gene: TRBV28; j_gene: TRBJ2-1; abundance: few; d_gene: TRBD1; CDR3nt: TGTGCCAGCAAGTGGACAGGGGGCAATGAGCAGTTCTTC; CDR3aa: CASKWTGGNEQFF
v_gene: TRBV25-1; j_gene: TRBJ2-7; abundance: few; d_gene: TRBD1; CDR3nt: TGTGCCAGCAGACCCTCGGGACAGGGGCCCTACGAGCAGTACTTC; CDR3aa: CASRPSGQGPYEQYF
v_gene: TRBV7-3; j_gene: TRBJ2-1; abundance: few; d_gene: -; CDR3nt: TGTGCCAGCAGCTTAAAGGGAACTAGACAAATAGGTGAGCAGTTCTTC; CDR3aa: CASSLKGTRQIGEQFF
v_gene: TRBV29-1; j_gene: TRBJ2-3; abundance: -; d_gene: TRBD2; CDR3nt: TGCAGCGTTAGTCGGGGGGTGGATACGCAGTATTTT; CDR3aa: CSVSRGVDTQYF